The 10 T cell receptor beta chains presented below share a single source sample, sequenced in a study of metastatic and nonmetastatic thyroid tumors. No patient had received any treatment before thyroid surgery. TCRdb re-clonotyped the PCR reads via MiXCR. The sample lists several thousand clones, approximately 22% occurring once. The specimen was adjacent normal tissue. The receptors were gathered from a female donor with papillary thyroid cancer or a benign thyroid nodule (not recorded which). Some clones in this sample may be carry-over from other donors' samples.

This sequence joins TRBV11-3 and TRBJ1-1; the D gene is possibly TRBD1 (5 bases). This CDR3 comprises 13 residues. The V and J ends lost 5 bases and 3 bases respectively, with 10 bases between them. Germline CDR1 and CDR2: SGHNT and YENEEA. Here the CDR3 DNA reads TGTGCCAGCAGCCCAGGGTGGGACACTGAAGCTTTCTTT. Protein: CASSPGWDTEAFF.

This chain uses TRBV11-2 with TRBJ1-2; 11 bases fit TRBD1. Germline values: CDR1 SGHAT, CDR2 FQNNGV. The CDR3 loop spans 16 amino acids. Germline trimming cut 3 bases from V and 4 bases from J; bases unmatched to any gene: 7. CDR3 residues: CASSLGWGQGGYGYTF. CDR3 DNA sequence: TGTGCCAGCAGCTTGGGGTGGGGACAGGGGGGCTATGGCTACACCTTC.

This clone is deemed medium-sized. The chain couples TRBV11-2 to TRBJ1-1; D is unresolved. The V and J ends lost 5 bases and 5 bases respectively, with 9 bases between them. This CDR3 has 12 residues. Germline V gene data show CDR1 as SGHAT and CDR2 as FQNNGV. Here the CDR3 DNA reads TGTGCCAGCAGCCAGAGGCGAACTGAAGCTTTCTTT. Translating gives CASSQRRTEAFF.

There are a few counts of this clone. The chain uses TRBV6-2 or TRBV6-3 and TRBJ1-2, with 8 positions matching TRBD1. Trimming at V came to 1 base and at J to 2 bases, leaving 0 bases not matched to a gene. The CDR3 has 14 amino acids. Per germline, CDR1 MNHEY and CDR2 SVGEGT. The CDR3 reads CASSYWDRNYGYTF. The DNA for the CDR3 is TGTGCCAGCAGTTACTGGGACAGGAACTATGGCTACACCTTC.

Comment on this clone: Germline and junction disagree at one end, which may indicate a read error. The V call is TRBV11-2, the J call TRBJ2-4, with TRBD1 as a possible D gene (5 bases). The CDR3 contains 15 residues. Germline CDR1 and CDR2: SGHAT and FQNNGV. The CDR3 loop reads CASSLVSGIGNIRYF. The CDR3 DNA reads TGTGCCAGCAGCTTAGTGTCAGGGATTGGAAACATTCGGTACTTC.

This clone has just a few counts. V usage is TRBV6-2 or TRBV6-3 and J usage is TRBJ1-5, with D uncertain. The germline V gene encodes CDR1 MNHEY and CDR2 SVGEGT. The CDR3 has 11 residues. Trimming removed 2 bases from V and 15 bases from J, with 11 bases in between. This CDR3 is CASSYPKGPHF. The CDR3 region has the DNA TGTGCCAGCAGTTACCCGAAAGGGCCGCATTTT.

Many counts were recorded for this clone. The V call is TRBV7-2, the J call TRBJ2-7; D could derive from TRBD1 or TRBD2 (5 bases each). The CDR3 sequence is 15 residues long. Germline V gene sequence: CDR1 SGHTA, CDR2 FQGNSA. V lost 2 bases and J 0 bases, leaving 11 bases between the germline ends. CDR3 coding DNA: TGTGCCAGCAGCTTACCGGGACGTATCTCCTACGAGCAGTACTTC. Translated: CASSLPGRISYEQYF.

The chain joins TRBV30 to TRBJ1-2; D ambiguous. Germline CDR1 and CDR2: GTSNPN and SVGIG (reference sequence). This CDR3 spans 11 amino acids. Trimming left V 3 bases short and J 8 bases short, with 10 bases between. The CDR3 bases are TGTGCCTGGAGCGCCCTAAGAGGCTACACCTTC. Protein sequence: CAWSALRGYTF.

A remark on this clone: The same CDR3 is also encoded by other DNA sequences in this sample. The J gene is TRBJ2-1, the V gene TRBV6-1; D might be TRBD1 or TRBD2, each matching 5 bases. V lost 7 bases, J lost 12 bases, and 19 bases lay in between. The length of the CDR3 is 13 residues. Germline V gene sequence: CDR1 MNHNS, CDR2 SASEGT. The CDR3 is CASTPGLEEVQFF. DNA for the CDR3: TGTGCCAGCACCCCGGGGCTTGAGGAAGTGCAGTTCTTC.

This rearrangement joins TRBV4-1 to TRBJ2-5; the D is unclear. Trimming removed 0 bases at V and 4 bases at J, with 15 bases between. The V gene's germline CDR1 is MGHRA and CDR2 YSYEKL. This CDR3 contains 16 residues. CDR3 sequence reads: CASSQEGFDSLETQYF. The DNA for the CDR3 is TGCGCCAGCAGCCAAGAAGGATTTGACTCCCTAGAGACCCAGTACTTC.